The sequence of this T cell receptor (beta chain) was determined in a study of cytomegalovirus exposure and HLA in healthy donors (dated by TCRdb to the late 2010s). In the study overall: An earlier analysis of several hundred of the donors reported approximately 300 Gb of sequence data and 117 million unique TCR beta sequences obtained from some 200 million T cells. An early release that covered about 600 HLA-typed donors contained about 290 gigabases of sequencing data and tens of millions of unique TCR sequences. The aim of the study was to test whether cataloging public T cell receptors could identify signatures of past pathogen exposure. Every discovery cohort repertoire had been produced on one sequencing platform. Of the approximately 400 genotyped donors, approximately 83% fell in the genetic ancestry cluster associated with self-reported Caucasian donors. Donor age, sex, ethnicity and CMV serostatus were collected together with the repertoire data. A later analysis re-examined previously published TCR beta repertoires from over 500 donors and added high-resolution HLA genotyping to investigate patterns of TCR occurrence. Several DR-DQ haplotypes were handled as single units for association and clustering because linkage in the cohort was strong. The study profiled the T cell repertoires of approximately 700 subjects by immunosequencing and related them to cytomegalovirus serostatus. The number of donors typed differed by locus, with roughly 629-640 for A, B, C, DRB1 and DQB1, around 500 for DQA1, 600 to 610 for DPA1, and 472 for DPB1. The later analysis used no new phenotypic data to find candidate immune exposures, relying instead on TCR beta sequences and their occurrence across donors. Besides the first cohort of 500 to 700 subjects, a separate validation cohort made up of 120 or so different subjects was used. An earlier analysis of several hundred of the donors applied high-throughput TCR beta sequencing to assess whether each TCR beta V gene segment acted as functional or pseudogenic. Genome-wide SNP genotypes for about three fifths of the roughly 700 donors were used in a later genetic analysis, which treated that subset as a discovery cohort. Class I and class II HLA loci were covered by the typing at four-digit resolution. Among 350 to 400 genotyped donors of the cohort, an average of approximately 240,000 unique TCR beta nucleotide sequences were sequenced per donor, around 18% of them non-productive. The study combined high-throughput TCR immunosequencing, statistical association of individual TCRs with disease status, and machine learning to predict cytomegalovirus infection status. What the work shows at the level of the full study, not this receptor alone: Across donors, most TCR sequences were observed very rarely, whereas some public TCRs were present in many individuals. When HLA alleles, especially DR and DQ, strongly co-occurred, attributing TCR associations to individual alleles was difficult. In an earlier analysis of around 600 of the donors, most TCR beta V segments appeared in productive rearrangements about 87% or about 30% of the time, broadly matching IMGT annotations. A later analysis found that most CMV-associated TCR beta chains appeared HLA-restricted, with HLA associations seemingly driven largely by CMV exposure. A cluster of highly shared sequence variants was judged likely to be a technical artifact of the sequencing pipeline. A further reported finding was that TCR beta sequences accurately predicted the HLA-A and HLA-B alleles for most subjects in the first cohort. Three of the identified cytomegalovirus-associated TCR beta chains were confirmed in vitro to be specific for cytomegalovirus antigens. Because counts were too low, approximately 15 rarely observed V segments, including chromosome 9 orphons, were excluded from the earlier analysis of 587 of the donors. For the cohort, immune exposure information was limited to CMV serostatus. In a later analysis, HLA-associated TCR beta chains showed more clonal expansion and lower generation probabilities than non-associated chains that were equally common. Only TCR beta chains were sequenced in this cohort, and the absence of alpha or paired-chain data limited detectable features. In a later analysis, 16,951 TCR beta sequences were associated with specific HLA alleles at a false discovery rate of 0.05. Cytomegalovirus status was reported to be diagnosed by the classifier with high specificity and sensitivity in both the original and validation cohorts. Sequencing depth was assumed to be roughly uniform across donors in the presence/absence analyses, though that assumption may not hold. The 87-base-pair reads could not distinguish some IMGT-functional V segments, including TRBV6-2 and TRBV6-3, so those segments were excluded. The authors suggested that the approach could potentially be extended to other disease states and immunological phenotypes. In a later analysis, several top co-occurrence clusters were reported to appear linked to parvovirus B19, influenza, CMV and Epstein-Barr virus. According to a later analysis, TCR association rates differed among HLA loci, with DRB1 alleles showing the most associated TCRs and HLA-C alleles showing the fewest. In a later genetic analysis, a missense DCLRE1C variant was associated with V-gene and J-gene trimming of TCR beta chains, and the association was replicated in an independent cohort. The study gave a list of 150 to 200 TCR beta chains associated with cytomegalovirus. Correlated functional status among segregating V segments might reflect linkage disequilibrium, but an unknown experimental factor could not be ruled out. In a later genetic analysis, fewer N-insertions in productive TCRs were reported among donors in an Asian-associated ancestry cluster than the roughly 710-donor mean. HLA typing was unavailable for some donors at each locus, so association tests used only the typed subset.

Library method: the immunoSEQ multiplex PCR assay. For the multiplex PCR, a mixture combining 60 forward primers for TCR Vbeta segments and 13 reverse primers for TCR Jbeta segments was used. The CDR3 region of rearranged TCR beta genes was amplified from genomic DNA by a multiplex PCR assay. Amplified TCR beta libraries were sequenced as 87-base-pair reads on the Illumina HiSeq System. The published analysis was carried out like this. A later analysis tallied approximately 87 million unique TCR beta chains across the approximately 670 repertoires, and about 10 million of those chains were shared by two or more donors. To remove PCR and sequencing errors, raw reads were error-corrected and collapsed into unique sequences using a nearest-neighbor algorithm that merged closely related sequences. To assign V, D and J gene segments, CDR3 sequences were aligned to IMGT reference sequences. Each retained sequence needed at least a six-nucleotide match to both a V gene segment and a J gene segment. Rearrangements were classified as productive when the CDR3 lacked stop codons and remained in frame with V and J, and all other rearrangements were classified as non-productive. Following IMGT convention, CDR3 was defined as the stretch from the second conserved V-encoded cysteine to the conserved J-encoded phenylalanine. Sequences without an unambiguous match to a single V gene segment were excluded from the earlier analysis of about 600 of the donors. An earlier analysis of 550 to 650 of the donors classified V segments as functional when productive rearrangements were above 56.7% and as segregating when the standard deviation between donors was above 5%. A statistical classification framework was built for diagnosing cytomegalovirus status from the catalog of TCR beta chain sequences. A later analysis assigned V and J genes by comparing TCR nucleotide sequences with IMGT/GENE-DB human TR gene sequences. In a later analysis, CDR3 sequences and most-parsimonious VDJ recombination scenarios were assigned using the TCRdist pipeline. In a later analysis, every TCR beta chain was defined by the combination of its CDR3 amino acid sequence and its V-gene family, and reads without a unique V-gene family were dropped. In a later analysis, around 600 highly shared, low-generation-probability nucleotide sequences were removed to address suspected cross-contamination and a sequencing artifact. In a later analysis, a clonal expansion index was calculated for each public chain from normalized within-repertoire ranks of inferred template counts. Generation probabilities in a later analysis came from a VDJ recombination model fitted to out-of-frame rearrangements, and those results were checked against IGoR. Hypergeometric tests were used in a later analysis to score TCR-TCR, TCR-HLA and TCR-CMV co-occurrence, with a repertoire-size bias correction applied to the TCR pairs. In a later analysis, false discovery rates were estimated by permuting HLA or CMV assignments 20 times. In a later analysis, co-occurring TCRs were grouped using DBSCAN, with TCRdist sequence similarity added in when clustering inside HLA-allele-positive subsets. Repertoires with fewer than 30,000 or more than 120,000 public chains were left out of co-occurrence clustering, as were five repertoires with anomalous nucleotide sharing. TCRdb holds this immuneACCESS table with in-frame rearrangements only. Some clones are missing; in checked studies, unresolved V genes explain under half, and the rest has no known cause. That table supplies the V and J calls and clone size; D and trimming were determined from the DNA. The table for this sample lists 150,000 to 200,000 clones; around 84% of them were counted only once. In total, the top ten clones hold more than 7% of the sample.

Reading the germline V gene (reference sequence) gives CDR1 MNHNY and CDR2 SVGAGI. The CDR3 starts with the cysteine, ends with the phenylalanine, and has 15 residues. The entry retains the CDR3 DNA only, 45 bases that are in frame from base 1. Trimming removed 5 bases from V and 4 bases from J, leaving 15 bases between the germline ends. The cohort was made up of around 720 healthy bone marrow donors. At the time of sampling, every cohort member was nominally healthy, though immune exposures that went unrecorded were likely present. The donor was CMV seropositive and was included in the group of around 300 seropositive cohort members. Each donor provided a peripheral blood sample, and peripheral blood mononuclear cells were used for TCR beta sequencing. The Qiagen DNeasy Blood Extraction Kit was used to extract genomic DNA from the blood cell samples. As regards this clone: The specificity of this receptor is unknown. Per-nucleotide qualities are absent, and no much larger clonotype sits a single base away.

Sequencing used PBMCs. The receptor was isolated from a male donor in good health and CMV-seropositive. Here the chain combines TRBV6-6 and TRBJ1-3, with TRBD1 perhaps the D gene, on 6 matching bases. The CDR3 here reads CASSPPPQGGNTIYF. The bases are TGTGCCAGCAGTCCCCCGCCGCAGGGGGGAAACACCATATATTTT.